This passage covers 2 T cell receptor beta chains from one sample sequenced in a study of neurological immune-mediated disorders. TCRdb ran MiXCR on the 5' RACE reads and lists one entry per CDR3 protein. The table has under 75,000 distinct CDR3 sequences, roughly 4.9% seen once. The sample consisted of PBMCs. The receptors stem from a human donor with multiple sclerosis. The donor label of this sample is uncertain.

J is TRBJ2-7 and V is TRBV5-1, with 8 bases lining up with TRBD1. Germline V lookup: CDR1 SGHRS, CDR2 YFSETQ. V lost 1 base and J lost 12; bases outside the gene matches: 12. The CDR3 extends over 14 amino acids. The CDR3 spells CASSLYMGGQGMYF. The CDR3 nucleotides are TGCGCCAGCAGCTTGTATATGGGTGGACAGGGTATGTACTTC. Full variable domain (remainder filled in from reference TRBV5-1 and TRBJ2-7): KAGVTQTPRYLIKTRGQQVTLSCSPISGHRSVSWYQQTPGQGLQFLFEYFSETQRNKGNFPGRFSGRQFSNSRSEMNVSTLELGDSALYLCASSLYMGGQGMYFGPGTRLTVT.

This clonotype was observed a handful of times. The CDR3 loop is CASSHGYSWGTEAFF. The CDR3 nucleotides are TGTGCCAGCAGCCACGGGTACTCATGGGGCACTGAAGCTTTCTTT. V gene TRBV3-1 combines with J gene TRBJ1-1; no clear D gene. V lost 3 bases and J lost 4, with 15 bases in between. In germline, CDR1 is LGHDT, CDR2 YNNKEL (reference sequence). The CDR3 sequence is 15 residues long.